This T cell receptor beta chain originates from a study of cytomegalovirus exposure and HLA in healthy donors. Study-wide points: Within a later analysis, the majority of CMV-associated TCR beta chains appeared HLA-restricted.

The PCR used 60 Vbeta and 13 Jbeta primers. Measured with immunoSEQ multiplex PCR; TCRdb has only the in-frame clones, and not every one. Reported are 150,000 or so clones; the ten largest clones contain about 1.6%. A remark on this clone: Its specificity is unknown. Other DNA sequences of this sample code for an identical CDR3.

Trimming took 4 bases from V and 3 from J, leaving 8 bases between them. The V gene's germline CDR1 is SGHNT and CDR2 YYREEE (reference sequence). This CDR3 region has 12 residues. Material: PBMCs. The chain joins TRBV5-4 to TRBJ2-7, with a tentative D call TRBD2 (6 bases). The TCR was taken from a woman in her 50s in good health and CMV-seronegative. In DNA, the CDR3 is TGTGCCAGCAGCCGGGACTTCTACGAGCAGTACTTC. This sequence encodes CASSRDFYEQYF.